This T cell receptor beta chain was captured in a study of T cell responses to AZD1222 COVID-19 vaccine. Findings and limits, study-wide: It was only five to seven AZD1222 recipients who were seropositive at baseline. The sample set comprised mostly white British donors with more females, and clonal diversity was possibly underestimated.

To note about this clone: Its antigen is unidentified.

Looked up from germline, CDR1 is LNHDA and CDR2 is SQIVND (reference sequence). The CDR3 extends over 12 amino acids. V was trimmed by 7 bases and J by 5 bases, leaving 11 bases between them. Repertoires were generated with immunoSEQ multiplex PCR, while TCRdb's copy carries only in-frame clones and drops some. The sample lists 150,000 to 200,000 clones, 91% seen once, with roughly 1.2% in the top ten. The rearrangement uses TRBV19 and TRBJ1-1; D might be TRBD1 (6 bases). Material: peripheral blood, obtained 28 days after the second AZD1222 dose. The receptor was derived from an adult who received the AZD1222 COVID-19 vaccine. Written as DNA, the CDR3 is TGTGCCAGTAAATGGGGGCAGACTGAAGCTTTCTTT. It codes for CASKWGQTEAFF.